The 14 T cell receptor beta chains below all came from one sample that was sequenced in a study of blood T cell repertoires in COVID-19. The method was immunoSEQ multiplex PCR; TCRdb's version includes in-frame clones alone and lacks a portion of them. The table records about 68,000 clones, around 82% of them present only once. The specimen was peripheral blood. The receptors originated from a man aged 50 to 59 with active COVID-19.

This clone was detected only a few times. This rearrangement joins TRBV10-1 to TRBJ2-1; tentative D call: TRBD2 (6 bases). The CDR3 is 16 residues long. V was shortened by 0 bases and J by 6 bases, with 15 bases between the two germline ends. CDR1 WNHNN and CDR2 SYGVQD come from the germline V gene (reference sequence). This CDR3 reads CASSESLTSWVNEQFF. CDR3 in DNA: TGCGCCAGCAGTGAGTCTCTGACTAGTTGGGTCAATGAGCAGTTCTTC.

The rearrangement joins TRBV10-1 to TRBJ2-3; 13 bases are shared with TRBD2. The CDR3 extends over 17 amino acids. Germline values: CDR1 WNHNN, CDR2 SYGVQD (reference sequence). V shed 7 bases, J shed 1 base, and the junction held 8 bases outside the gene matches. The CDR3, as DNA: TGCGCCAGCAACGAGGGACTAGCGGGGCAAGGCACAGATACGCAGTATTTT. Amino acid sequence: CASNEGLAGQGTDTQYF.

The chain carries TRBV10-3 and TRBJ2-1; no definite D call. The CDR3 spans 14 residues. V was cut by 6 bases and J by 0 bases, with 9 bases left in between. The germline V gene encodes CDR1 ENHRY and CDR2 SYGVKD. The CDR3 spells CAIRMPSSYNEQFF. The CDR3 region has the DNA TGTGCCATCAGGATGCCGAGCTCCTACAATGAGCAGTTCTTC.

The J gene is TRBJ1-3, the V gene TRBV6-2 or TRBV6-3, with D tentatively TRBD1 (5 bases). Trimming removed 2 bases from V and 2 bases from J, with 13 bases in between. The CDR3 spans 16 residues. Germline CDR1 is MNHEY and CDR2 is SVGEGT. CDR3 bases: TGTGCCAGCAGTTACATCCAGGGATTGGCTGGAAACACCATATATTTT. It codes for CASSYIQGLAGNTIYF.

This chain joins TRBV6-5 and TRBJ2-2, with D possibly matching TRBD2 (5 bases). CDR3 length: 13 residues. Looked up from germline, CDR1 is MNHEY and CDR2 is SVGAGI. With 7 bases removed from V and 6 bases from J, the gap between germline ends came to 12 bases. CDR3 nucleotides: TGTGCCAGCATGGTTCTAGCTGCCGGGGAGCTGTTTTTT. Encoded protein: CASMVLAAGELFF.

This clone was found once. This sequence joins TRBV5-6 and TRBJ2-3; D might be TRBD2 (5 bases). The CDR3 runs to 16 residues. The germline CDR1 and CDR2 sequences are SGHDT and YYEEEE. V was clipped by 0 bases and J by 0 bases, with 11 bases between them. CDR3 region: CASSLGVASSTDTQYF. Written as DNA, the CDR3 is TGTGCCAGCAGCTTGGGAGTAGCGTCTAGCACAGATACGCAGTATTTT.

J is TRBJ1-5 and V is TRBV6-1, with D unclear. The ends were cut back, 2 bases at V and 6 bases at J, with 11 bases in the middle. CDR1 is MNHNS, CDR2 SASEGT, per germline. This CDR3 is 14 amino acids long. The chain's CDR3 is CASSELGTGQPQHF. CDR3 DNA: TGTGCCAGCAGTGAACTAGGAACGGGTCAGCCCCAGCATTTT.

V is TRBV18 and J is TRBJ1-6; D is perhaps TRBD1 (6 bases). Looked up from germline, CDR1 is KGHSH and CDR2 is LQKENI. This CDR3 has 15 amino acids. The V end lost 1 base, the J end lost 7 bases, and 11 bases lay between the germline ends. This CDR3 reads CASSPQDSTNSPLHF. The CDR3 nucleotides read TGTGCCAGCTCACCACAGGACAGCACAAATTCACCCCTCCACTTT.

The genes are TRBV6-2 or TRBV6-3 and TRBJ2-6, with 9 bases aligning to TRBD1. This CDR3 has 16 amino acids. Germline V CDR1 and CDR2: MNHEY, SVGEGT. V lost 4 bases, J lost 4 bases, and 5 bases stayed unmatched. Here the CDR3 DNA reads TGTGCCAGCAGTTTACAGGGGGCGGGAGGGGCCAACGTCCTGACTTTC. It is translated as CASSLQGAGGANVLTF.

The V gene is TRBV11-2, the J gene TRBJ2-7; TRBD2 agrees at 7 bases. This CDR3 comprises 14 residues. The germline V gene encodes CDR1 SGHAT and CDR2 FQNNGV. After removal of 5 bases from V and 2 bases from J, the junction contained 6 bases not matched to a gene. This CDR3 reads CASSLGAGPYEQYF. DNA of the CDR3: TGTGCCAGCAGCCTAGGAGCGGGACCCTACGAGCAGTACTTC.

The rearrangement joins TRBV4-1 to TRBJ2-7, with TRBD1 as a possible D gene (5 bases). CDR1 is MGHRA and CDR2 is YSYEKL in the germline V gene. Trimming pared 1 base from V and 6 bases from J, leaving 16 bases between. The CDR3 covers 15 residues. The CDR3 loop reads CASSQGLGAPVEQYF. The CDR3 DNA sequence: TGCGCCAGCAGCCAAGGTTTAGGGGCCCCGGTCGAGCAGTACTTC.

The chain recombines TRBV6-5 with TRBJ2-1, with 12 bases aligning to TRBD2. Germline CDR1 and CDR2: MNHEY and SVGAGI. V lost 11 bases and J lost 1; bases outside the gene matches: 6. The CDR3 contains 15 residues. CDR3 in DNA: TGTGCCGCCACTAGCGGGAGGATGTCCTACAATGAGCAGTTCTTC. It is translated as CAATSGRMSYNEQFF.

This rearrangement joins TRBV3-1 (or the pseudogene TRBV3-2) to TRBJ2-7, with TRBD2 identical over 10 bases. This CDR3 comprises 14 residues. Germline-derived CDR1 and CDR2 are LGHDT and YNNKEL (reference sequence). Trimming at V came to 6 bases and at J to 3 bases, leaving 5 bases not matched to a gene. CDR3 in DNA: TGTGCCAGCAGTGGGACTAGCGCAATCTACGAGCAGTACTTC. This sequence encodes CASSGTSAIYEQYF.

V gene TRBV5-1 combines with J gene TRBJ1-2, with D tentatively TRBD1 (6 bases). CDR1 is SGHRS and CDR2 is YFSETQ in the germline V gene. V lost 0 bases and J 5 bases, leaving 23 bases between the germline ends. This CDR3 comprises 18 residues. The CDR3 is CASSLAIDYREQGYGYTF. The CDR3 DNA reads as TGCGCCAGCAGCTTGGCCATCGACTACAGGGAGCAAGGGTATGGCTACACCTTC.